These 3 T cell receptor beta chains originate from one sample sequenced in a study of response to subunit inactivated influenza vaccine. TCRdb re-called the RT-PCR reads through MiXCR, storing one row per CDR3 protein. The sample records 800,000 to 1,000,000 distinct CDR3 sequences, over 20% being singletons. The material sequenced was PBMCs from blood, taken 4 to 6 days after vaccination. Every receptor here comes from a man aged 45-60 years who received an inactivated influenza vaccine.

In its sample, this clonotype was seen a few times. This chain connects TRBV5-1 to TRBJ2-1; unclear D gene. The CDR3 runs 14 residues. Trimming removed 3 bases from V and 6 bases from J, with 13 bases in between. Germline lookup yields CDR1 SGHRS and CDR2 YFSETQ. CDR3 loop: CASSSDLGSNEQFF. The CDR3, as DNA: TGCGCCAGCAGCTCGGACCTGGGCAGCAATGAGCAGTTCTTC.

This chain joins TRBV20-1 and TRBJ2-1; 7 bases map to TRBD1. This CDR3 is built from 14 residues. The germline gives CDR1 DFQATT, CDR2 SNEGSKA (reference sequence). The V segment lost 3 bases and the J segment 8 bases; nucleotides outside the gene matches: 10. This CDR3 is CSASEGAHLDEQFF. CDR3 bases: TGCAGTGCTAGTGAGGGGGCCCATCTCGATGAGCAGTTCTTC.

This clonotype has a handful of counts. This chain connects TRBV4-1 to TRBJ2-7; D gene unclear. Trimming pared 0 bases from V and 7 bases from J, leaving 16 bases between. There are 15 residues in the CDR3. CDR1 is MGHRA, CDR2 YSYEKL, per germline. CDR3 in amino acids: CASSQDSLDSREQYF. CDR3 nucleotide sequence: TGCGCCAGCAGCCAAGATTCCCTAGACTCCCGGGAGCAGTACTTC.